This passage covers 5 T cell receptor beta chains from one sample sequenced in a study of blood T cell repertoires in COVID-19. TCRdb's copy holds only in-frame clones and misses some; the assay was immunoSEQ multiplex PCR. The repertoire includes about 180,000 clones, 88% of them detected once, and about 8.4% sits in the top ten. The sample was PBMCs or T cells enriched from blood (not recorded which). The receptors originated from a woman between 18 and 29 years old who had recovered from COVID-19.

The chain employs TRBV6-4 and TRBJ2-3; 7 bases fit TRBD2. From germline, CDR1 is MRHNA and CDR2 SNTAGT. The CDR3 runs to 14 residues. With V trimmed by 2 bases and J by 1 base, 0 bases remained unmatched. The CDR3 sequence is CASSDSGGTDTQYF. DNA for the CDR3: TGTGCCAGCAGTGACAGCGGGGGCACAGATACGCAGTATTTT.

The gene calls are TRBV21-1 and TRBJ2-6; the table's TRBD1 call for D was not verified on the DNA. TRBV21-1 is classified as a pseudogene. CDR3 size: 16 residues. CDR3 sequence: CASSKHTGAGANVLTF. The CDR3 DNA is TGTGCCAGCAGCAAACATACAGGAGCTGGGGCCAACGTCCTGACTTTC.

This rearrangement joins TRBV13 to TRBJ2-7; 7 nucleotides line up with TRBD1. V lost 4 bases to trimming and J lost 6 bases; unmatched junction nucleotides: 15. Germline V gene data show CDR1 as PRHDT and CDR2 as FYEKMQ (reference sequence). The CDR3 runs to 16 residues. CDR3 region: CASSSTLDRALGEQYF. As DNA, the CDR3 is TGTGCCAGCAGCTCCACCTTAGACAGGGCCTTGGGCGAGCAGTACTTC.

V gene TRBV5-1 combines with J gene TRBJ2-3, with TRBD2 matching 14 bases. Germline V CDR1 and CDR2: SGHRS, YFSETQ. Trimming removed 0 bases from V and 3 bases from J; junction bases left unmatched: 0. This CDR3 contains 16 residues. As DNA, the CDR3 is TGCGCCAGCAGCTTGGGACTAGCGGGGGGGACAGATACGCAGTATTTT. It encodes CASSLGLAGGTDTQYF.

V is TRBV21-1 and J is TRBJ2-7; the D call in the table, TRBD2, was not verified against the DNA. TRBV21-1 is flagged as a pseudogene. CDR3 size: 10 residues. DNA for the CDR3: TGTGCCAGGGAAGGACTAGCGGGTTACTTC. This encodes CAREGLAGYF.